Listed below are T cell receptor beta chains from one sample, sequenced in a study of CD8+CD57+ T cells in acquired aplastic anemia. Using its own MiXCR run on the reads, TCRdb lists one record per CDR3 protein. The sample holds around 200,000 distinct CDR3 sequences, just under 50% seen once. Sequenced: sorted CD4+, CD8+, or CD8+CD57+ T cells (not recorded which) from PBMCs. The receptors were gathered from a human donor with aplastic anemia. The CDR3 runs from the conserved cysteine through the conserved F or W. The order of the fields is J gene, D gene, V gene, clone size, CDR3 DNA, CDR3 protein. The D gene is left open where the match is weak. Where a row states a size, it is once, few, many or the class of an expanded clone; other rows omit it.

TRBJ1-1 NA TRBV11-2 NA TGTGCCAGCAGCTCGAGACCCACTGGTCTGAACACTGAAGCTTTCTTT CASSSRPTGLNTEAFF
TRBJ1-5 NA TRBV2 NA TGTGCCAGCAGTGCTTTCGACAGGCGGGCAAGCAATCAGCCCCAGCATTTT CASSAFDRRASNQPQHF
TRBJ1-1 NA TRBV29-1 NA TGCAGCTTCAGGATAGGCAACACTGAAGCTTTCTTT CSFRIGNTEAFF
TRBJ1-4 TRBD1 TRBV20-1 once TGCAGTGCCCCCGGACAGGGGAATGATGAAAAACTGTTTTTT CSAPGQGNDEKLFF
TRBJ2-3 NA TRBV7-2 few TGTGCCACGTCTATAACAGATACGCAGTATTTT CATSITDTQYF
TRBJ1-6 NA TRBV11-2 NA TGTGCCAGCAGCTTAGATCAGGGGACTTCACCCCTCCACTTT CASSLDQGTSPLHF
TRBJ1-2 NA TRBV6-1 few TGTGCCAGCAGTGAAAGGTCAGGGTATGGCTACACCTTC CASSERSGYGYTF
TRBJ1-3 NA TRBV19 many TGTGCCAGTAGTATATCCGCGGGAAACACCATATATTTT CASSISAGNTIYF
TRBJ2-1 NA TRBV10-3 NA TGTGCCATCAGTGAGGCCTACAATGAGCAGTTCTTC CAISEAYNEQFF
TRBJ2-1 NA TRBV7-8 NA TGTGCCAGCAGCTTGGACGATACAGTCTATGAGCAGTTCTTC CASSLDDTVYEQFF
TRBJ2-1 NA TRBV7-9 NA TGTGCCAGCAGCTCCGGGACATACAATGAGCAGTTCTTC CASSSGTYNEQFF
TRBJ2-3 NA TRBV18 NA TGTGCCAGCTCACCACGAGCGGTATCAGCCACAGATACGCAGTATTTT CASSPRAVSATDTQYF
TRBJ2-7 TRBD2 TRBV19 NA TGTGCCAGTAGTATAGTGGTTAGCGGGAGTCGACGCGAGCAGTACTTC CASSIVVSGSRREQYF
TRBJ2-3 TRBD2 TRBV20-1 NA TGCAGTGCTAGGGTTGGGACTAGCGGGACGAATACGCAGTATTTT CSARVGTSGTNTQYF
TRBJ2-7 NA TRBV7-6 NA TGTGCCAGCAGCTTATTCCGGGGTCCAGAGCAGTACTTC CASSLFRGPEQYF
TRBJ2-7 TRBD1 TRBV12-3/TRBV12-4 NA TGTGCCAGCAGCAAAGGACAGGGCGATTTTTACGAGCAGTACTTC CASSKGQGDFYEQYF
TRBJ1-2 NA TRBV10-3 few TGTGCCATCAGTGAGTCAGGGGACTATGGCTACACCTTC CAISESGDYGYTF
TRBJ1-1 NA TRBV3-1 many TGTGCCAGCAGACCGGGACAGAACACTGAAGCTTTCTTT CASRPGQNTEAFF
TRBJ1-1 TRBD1 TRBV5-4 many TGTGCCAGCAGCTTGGGGACAGGTAGACGCGCTGAAGCTTTCTTT CASSLGTGRRAEAFF
TRBJ2-7 NA TRBV19 NA TGTGCCAGTAGTATTCCCTGGGAGCAGTACTTC CASSIPWEQYF
TRBJ2-7 TRBD1 TRBV7-2 NA TGTGCCAGCAGCAGGGGACAGGGGGGCTCCTACGAGCAGTACTTC CASSRGQGGSYEQYF
TRBJ1-1 NA TRBV7-2 few TGTGCCAGCAGCTCTCAGGGATACACTGAAGCTTTCTTT CASSSQGYTEAFF
TRBJ2-1 TRBD2 TRBV20-1 NA TGCAGTGCAAAACATACTAGCGGGAGTAATGCTGAGCAGTTCTTC CSAKHTSGSNAEQFF
TRBJ1-3 NA TRBV5-1 few TGCGCCAGCAGGCCAGGGTTTGCTGAGGGCTCTGGAAACACCATATATTTT CASRPGFAEGSGNTIYF
TRBJ2-5 NA TRBV7-3 NA TGTGCCAGCAGTGCGGGACACTTCCAAGAGACCCAGTACTTC CASSAGHFQETQYF
TRBJ2-5 NA TRBV24-1 NA TGTGCCACCAGTGATTTGGGGGGCGGACCCTGTGGGGAGACCCAGTACTTC CATSDLGGGPCGETQYF
TRBJ2-7 NA TRBV24-1 few TGTGCCACCAGTGACCGCCGACAGAGCGAGAAGTACTTC CATSDRRQSEKYF
TRBJ2-3 NA TRBV7-9 many TGTGCCAGCAGCTTAGCGCTTTTAGCAGGCACAGATACGCAGTATTTT CASSLALLAGTDTQYF
TRBJ2-1 TRBD1 TRBV24-1 NA TGTGCCACCAGTGCCCACTCCGGACAGGGAAATCCCAATGAGCAGTTCTTC CATSAHSGQGNPNEQFF
TRBJ2-1 NA TRBV5-4 many TGTGCCAGCAGCCGGACGGTGAGCTCCTACAATGAGCAGTTCTTC CASSRTVSSYNEQFF
TRBJ2-5 NA TRBV4-1 NA TGCGCCAGCAGCCAAGCGAGCAGGGGGGACGAGACCCAGTACTTC CASSQASRGDETQYF
TRBJ2-7 TRBD2 TRBV11-2 NA TGTGCCAGCAGCTTTCGGACTAGCGGGACGGCCTACTACGAGCAGTACTTC CASSFRTSGTAYYEQYF
TRBJ2-7 TRBD1 TRBV7-9 NA TGTGCCAGCAGCGAGGGACAGCTCTACGAGCAGTACTTC CASSEGQLYEQYF
TRBJ2-2 TRBD2 TRBV10-1 NA TGCGCCAGCAGTGATTGGGGAGGGCCGATCGGGGAGCTGTTTTTT CASSDWGGPIGELFF
TRBJ1-4 NA TRBV2 NA TGTGCCAGCAGTGTTGGGGGGGCGGCTAGTGAAAAACTGTTTTTT CASSVGGAASEKLFF
TRBJ2-1 NA TRBV11-2 NA TGTGCCAGCAGCTTAGTACAGGGTGAAAGTCATGAGCAGTTCTTC CASSLVQGESHEQFF
TRBJ2-7 TRBD1 TRBV24-1 NA TGTGCCACCAGTGATTTGCTGGACAGGGGGGGTGAGCAGTACTTC CATSDLLDRGGEQYF
TRBJ1-6 NA TRBV19 NA TGTGCCAGTAGTGTTTCAGAAGGGGTTTATTCACCCCTCCACTTT CASSVSEGVYSPLHF
TRBJ1-1 NA TRBV7-8 NA TGTGCCAGCAGCTTCGGGAGCACTGAAGCTTTCTTT CASSFGSTEAFF
TRBJ2-7 NA TRBV19 few TGTGCCAGTAGTATCAGGCCGGGGTGGGAGCAGTACTTC CASSIRPGWEQYF
TRBJ1-5 TRBD1 TRBV19 NA TGTGCCAGTAGTATTGGACAGGGTGGCAATCAGCCCCAGCATTTT CASSIGQGGNQPQHF
TRBJ2-7 NA TRBV5-4 NA TGTGCCAGCAGCAAATCCCCAGGGATAAGCTACGAGCAGTACTTC CASSKSPGISYEQYF
TRBJ1-5 NA TRBV6-1 NA TGTGCCAGCAGATCGTCCGCTTTGTTGCCCCAGCATTTT CASRSSALLPQHF
TRBJ1-4 NA TRBV20-1 NA TGCAGTGCTAGACAGGACTATAATGAAAAACTGTTTTTT CSARQDYNEKLFF
TRBJ2-7 TRBD2 TRBV19 NA TGTGCCAGTAGCCCGGCTAGCGGTTCCTACGAGCAGTACTTC CASSPASGSYEQYF
TRBJ1-3 NA TRBV24-1 NA TGTGCCACCAGTGATTTAGGACGGATCCGCTCTGGAAACACCATATATTTT CATSDLGRIRSGNTIYF
TRBJ1-4 NA TRBV6-5 few TGTGCCAGCAGTTACCTCGGGACCTCAAATGAAAAACTGTTTTTT CASSYLGTSNEKLFF
TRBJ2-7 TRBD2 TRBV7-2 many TGTGCCAGCAGCTCATTAGCGGGAGGCCGCTACGAGCAGTACTTC CASSSLAGGRYEQYF
TRBJ1-2 NA TRBV29-1 NA TGCAGCGTTGAAAGAGGGGAGGATGGCTACACCTTC CSVERGEDGYTF
TRBJ2-7 TRBD2 TRBV30 many TGTGCCTGGACTAGCGGGAGGGCCGCAACCTACGAGCAGTACTTC CAWTSGRAATYEQYF
TRBJ1-2 NA TRBV20-1 few TGCAGTGCTAGACCCTCGGGGGGGCCTCGCCAAATTAACTATGGCTACACCTTC CSARPSGGPRQINYGYTF
TRBJ2-1 NA TRBV20-1 NA TGCAGTGCTAGATCCCAAACAGGAATTCGACACGCGGAGCAGTTCTTC CSARSQTGIRHAEQFF
TRBJ2-7 TRBD2 TRBV4-1 few TGCGCCAGCAACCAAACCCTAGCGGGAGGGTTCTACGAGCAGTACTTC CASNQTLAGGFYEQYF
TRBJ2-2 NA TRBV29-1 many TGCAGCGTAACCAGGGCAGCCGCGAACACCGGGGAGCTGTTTTTT CSVTRAAANTGELFF
TRBJ2-7 NA TRBV14 many TGTGCCAGCAGCCAAGAGGTCAGGACTACCCCGAACGAGCAGTACTTC CASSQEVRTTPNEQYF
TRBJ1-1 NA TRBV7-9 NA TGTGCCAGCAGCCGAAGTATTGAAGCTTTCTTT CASSRSIEAFF
TRBJ1-1 NA TRBV6-2/TRBV6-3 many TGTGCCAGCAGTTACTGGGGGGGCGAGTTCGTCACTGAAGCTTTCTTT CASSYWGGEFVTEAFF
TRBJ2-2 TRBD2 TRBV7-3 many TGTGCCAGCAGTTTATTAGCGGGACCCGGGGAGCTGTTTTTT CASSLLAGPGELFF
TRBJ1-6 NA TRBV9 NA TGTGCCAGCAGCGCCCGAGAGGGGGAAACTAATTCACCCCTCCACTTT CASSAREGETNSPLHF
TRBJ1-5 NA TRBV24-1 NA TGTGCCACCAGTGATTCAGTCTTCAATCAGCCACAGCATTTT CATSDSVFNQPQHF